The sequence of this T cell receptor beta chain was determined in a study of blood T cell repertoires in COVID-19. Study-wide context: In each case, the material was cDNA or gDNA derived from T cells, B-cell-depleted T cells, or PBMCs.

Measured with immunoSEQ multiplex PCR; TCRdb has only the in-frame clones, and not every one. The sample includes more than 30,000 clones, around 87% seen only once; the top ten take 20% to 30%. The TCR sequence derives from a man aged 50-59 years with active or convalescent COVID-19. The specimen sequenced was peripheral blood.

The DNA for the CDR3 is TGTGCCAGCAGTTTATACAATCAGCCCCAGCATTTT. Translated, it gives CASSLYNQPQHF. The chain combines TRBV12-3 or TRBV12-4 with TRBJ1-5, with D hard to call. Deletions cut 2 bases from V and 3 bases from J, with 2 bases between. There are 12 residues in the CDR3.